Sequencing of this TCR beta chain was carried out in a study of graft-versus-host responses after intestinal transplantation. The data were produced by immunoSEQ multiplex PCR, yet TCRdb's version contains in-frame clones alone and is incomplete. The top ten hold about 0.22% of the sample, which has about 36,000 clones, roughly 95% seen once. This CDR3 comprises 13 residues. Germline CDR1 and CDR2: LGHNA and YNFKEQ. The V segment lost 0 bases and the J segment 15 bases; nucleotides outside the gene matches: 7. Points on this clone: The antigen remains unidentified.

This rearrangement joins TRBV4-2 to TRBJ2-1; 8 bases are a match to TRBD1. The TCR originated in a human donor who was the organ donor for an intestinal transplant. This specimen was unstimulated CD4+ T cells sorted from spleen or lymph node cells, taken before transplant. CDR3 protein: CASSQDRDRGGFF. For the CDR3, the DNA is TGTGCCAGCAGCCAAGATCGCGACAGGGGAGGGTTCTTC.